Detailed here is one T cell receptor (beta chain). Its antigen is unknown. This sample stems from a study of blood T cells in healthy people across ages. Study-level findings and limits: Estimated diversity across one million T cells was deemed an underestimate. Naive and antigen-experienced cells could not be conclusively compared, given unsorted PBMCs.

Next came a second PCR, run for about 7 to 11 cycles, which used a sample-barcoded 5' primer along with a J-beta primer mix. TCRdb re-analysed the 5' RACE reads in MiXCR, keeping a single row per CDR3 protein. This table holds approximately 690,000 distinct CDR3 sequences, less than 45% found once. Germline loops: CDR1 KGHSH, CDR2 LQKENI. Trimming shortened V by 5 bases and J by 7 bases, and 15 bases separated the two germline ends. This CDR3 contains 14 residues. Donation came from healthy Caucasian individuals in Russia who were aged 6 to 90. Isolation recovered at least 7 million PBMCs from every sample.

The receptor was derived from a man at least 80 years old in good health. The chain has TRBV18 and TRBJ2-1; D unresolved. The source material was blood. DNA for the CDR3: TGTGCCAGCTCATATAAAGGAGACTTTAATGAGCAGTTCTTC. It translates to CASSYKGDFNEQFF.